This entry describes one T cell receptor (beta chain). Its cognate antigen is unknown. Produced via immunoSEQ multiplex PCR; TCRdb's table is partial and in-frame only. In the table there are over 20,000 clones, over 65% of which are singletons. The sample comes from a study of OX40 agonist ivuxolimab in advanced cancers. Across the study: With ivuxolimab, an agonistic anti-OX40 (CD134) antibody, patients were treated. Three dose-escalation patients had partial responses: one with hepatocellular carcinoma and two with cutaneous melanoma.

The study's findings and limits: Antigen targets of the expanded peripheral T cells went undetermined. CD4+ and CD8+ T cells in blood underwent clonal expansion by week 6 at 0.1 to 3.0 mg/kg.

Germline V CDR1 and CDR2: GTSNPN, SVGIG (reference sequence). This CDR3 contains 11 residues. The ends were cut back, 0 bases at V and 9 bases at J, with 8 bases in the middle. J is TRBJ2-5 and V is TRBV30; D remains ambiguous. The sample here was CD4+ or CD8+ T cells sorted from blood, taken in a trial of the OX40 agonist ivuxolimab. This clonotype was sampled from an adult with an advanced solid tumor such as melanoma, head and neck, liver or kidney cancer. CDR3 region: CAWSVQGSQYF. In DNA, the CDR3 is TGTGCCTGGAGTGTACAAGGGTCCCAGTACTTC.